The rows below give T cell receptor beta chains drawn from one sample of a study of blood T cell repertoires in COVID-19. The data were produced by immunoSEQ multiplex PCR, yet TCRdb's version contains in-frame clones alone and is incomplete. The sample lists 100,000 to 150,000 clones; over 60% were seen once. The sample consisted of peripheral blood. These TCRs come from a man aged 40-55 years with active or convalescent COVID-19. Each CDR3 is given with its conserved first and last residue. D genes are given only for firm matches. Some rows mark clone size as missing; the rest say once, few, many or name a class of expanded clone.

V gene	D gene	J gene	clone size	CDR3 length	CDR3 protein	CDR3 DNA
TRBV7-9	-	TRBJ2-5	-	14	CASSLRAQGETQYF	TGTGCCAGCAGCTTAAGGGCTCAGGGTGAGACCCAGTACTTC
TRBV6-2/TRBV6-3	-	TRBJ2-3	-	15	CASSYSGFSTDTQYF	TGTGCCAGCAGTTACTCGGGCTTCAGCACAGATACGCAGTATTTT
TRBV23-1	TRBD2	TRBJ2-7	few	17	CASSTRTSGRAMGEQYF	TGCGCCAGCAGTACCCGGACTAGCGGGAGGGCCATGGGAGAGCAGTACTTC
TRBV24-1	TRBD2	TRBJ2-1	-	12	CATSANERDWFF	TGTGCCACCAGTGCCAACGAGCGGGATTGGTTCTTC
TRBV11-2	-	TRBJ2-1	-	17	CASSVFSLVSSYNEQFF	TGTGCCAGCAGCGTATTTTCTCTAGTATCGTCCTACAATGAGCAGTTCTTC
TRBV10-3	TRBD1	TRBJ1-1	-	13	CASDRGQNTEAFF	TGTGCCTCAGACAGGGGGCAGAACACTGAAGCTTTCTTT
TRBV30	-	TRBJ1-6	-	12	CAWTPGDSPLHF	TGTGCCTGGACCCCGGGAGATTCACCCCTCCACTTT
TRBV7-3	-	TRBJ2-1	-	15	CASTIAGNHQNEQFF	TGTGCCAGCACCATTGCCGGGAATCACCAGAATGAGCAGTTCTTC
TRBV30	-	TRBJ1-1	once	15	CAWTLRTVLGTEAFF	TGTGCCTGGACGCTCCGGACAGTCCTGGGGACTGAAGCTTTCTTT
TRBV3-1/TRBV3-2	TRBD2	TRBJ2-7	few	15	CASSQDASGIYEQYF	TGTGCCAGCAGCCAAGATGCTAGCGGAATCTACGAGCAGTACTTC
TRBV1	-	TRBJ1-6	-	18	CTSSQEGQMSSYNSPLHF	TGCACCAGCAGCCAAGAAGGACAGATGAGCTCCTATAATTCACCCCTCCACTTT
TRBV7-9	-	TRBJ1-3	-	15	CASSFRSPSGNTIYF	TGTGCCAGCAGCTTCCGGAGCCCCTCTGGAAACACCATATATTTT
TRBV7-2	-	TRBJ2-2	-	15	CASSYTRQNTGELFF	TGTGCCAGCAGCTATACTCGCCAGAACACCGGGGAGCTGTTTTTT
TRBV6-1	-	TRBJ1-5	-	15	CASSEGPMGQGPQHF	TGTGCCAGCAGTGAGGGGCCTATGGGGCAGGGGCCCCAGCATTTT
TRBV19	-	TRBJ1-2	-	18	CASSMSIQGRDGIYGYTF	TGTGCCAGTAGTATGTCCATCCAGGGCCGAGATGGGATCTATGGCTACACCTTC
TRBV10-3	-	TRBJ2-3	-	15	CAISESPTRTDTQYF	TGTGCCATCAGTGAGTCGCCGACTAGGACAGATACGCAGTATTTT
TRBV14	-	TRBJ1-4	-	16	CASSHLGGGTNEKLFF	TGTGCCAGCAGCCACCTCGGCGGGGGAACTAATGAAAAACTGTTTTTT
TRBV5-5	-	TRBJ2-7	-	13	CASSLQLAYEQYF	TGTGCCAGCAGCCTCCAACTGGCCTACGAGCAGTACTTC
TRBV11-3	-	TRBJ2-1	-	15	CASSLGGEAGNEQFF	TGTGCCAGCAGCTTAGGGGGGGAGGCAGGTAATGAGCAGTTCTTC
TRBV28	TRBD1	TRBJ2-4	once	18	CASRPFPGTDLAKNIQYF	TGTGCCAGCAGACCATTCCCCGGGACAGATTTAGCCAAAAACATTCAGTACTTC
TRBV19	-	TRBJ2-6	few	14	CASRLTSGANVLTF	TGTGCCAGTAGACTAACCTCTGGGGCCAACGTCCTGACTTTC
TRBV19	TRBD1	TRBJ2-3	-	14	CASSRGQGSDTQYF	TGTGCCAGTAGTAGAGGACAGGGGTCAGATACGCAGTATTTT
TRBV7-6	-	TRBJ2-7	-	12	CASSLEGGEQYF	TGTGCCAGCAGCTTAGAAGGGGGCGAGCAGTACTTC
TRBV2	TRBD1	TRBJ2-5	-	14	CASSFGQVRETQYF	TGTGCCAGCAGCTTCGGACAGGTGCGGGAGACCCAGTACTTC